Listed below are T cell receptor beta chains from one sample, sequenced in a study of T cells in Graves' hyperthyroidism and ophthalmopathy. MiXCR, run by TCRdb on the multiplex PCR reads, gives a single entry per CDR3 protein. The repertoire holds about 290,000 distinct CDR3 sequences, with over 15% as singletons. The source material was blood. The source is a woman aged 55-75 years with Graves' ophthalmopathy. Each CDR3 is given with its conserved first and last residue. Fields, in order: V gene, clone size, J gene, D gene, CDR3 DNA, CDR3 protein. A D gene is named only where the DNA matches it firmly. Some rows have no size entry. The others give once, few or many, or a class for an expanded clone.

>TRBV7-2|many|TRBJ2-4|NA
TGTGCCAGCAGCTTAGAGTTAGGCGACATTCAGTACTTC
CASSLELGDIQYF
>TRBV5-6|NA|TRBJ1-1|NA
TGTGCCAGCAGCTTGCGGCTCTCGGGGGTGAACACTGAAGCTTTCTTT
CASSLRLSGVNTEAFF
>TRBV3-1|many|TRBJ1-1|TRBD1
TGTGCCAGCAGCTTATCAGGGGGGGATACTGAAGCTTTCTTT
CASSLSGGDTEAFF
>TRBV5-5|many|TRBJ2-3|NA
TGTGCCAGCAGCTCCGATGAGGCCGGCGGTACGCAGTATTTT
CASSSDEAGGTQYF
>TRBV5-6|many|TRBJ1-6|NA
TGTGCCAGCAGCTTGGGGGGGGCGCGGAATTCACCCCTCCACTTT
CASSLGGARNSPLHF
>TRBV6-1|NA|TRBJ2-7|NA
TGTGCCAGCAGTCCCAGAGAGGGGGTGAGTGAGCAGTACTTC
CASSPREGVSEQYF
>TRBV10-1|many|TRBJ2-7|NA
TGCGCCAGCAGTGACGGTTCGGACTTCGGCTACGAGCAGTACTTC
CASSDGSDFGYEQYF
>TRBV5-4|NA|TRBJ2-1|NA
TGTGCCAGCAGCCTACGTGGGGGGTCCACCTACAATGAGCAGTTCTTC
CASSLRGGSTYNEQFF
>TRBV12-3/TRBV12-4|many|TRBJ2-3|NA
TGTGCCAGCACATTCGGGGGAGGGGGACATACGCAGTATTTT
CASTFGGGGHTQYF
>TRBV20-1|NA|TRBJ2-5|NA
TGCAGTGCTAGCACAGTGACAATGAAGACCCAGTACTTC
CSASTVTMKTQYF
>TRBV19|few|TRBJ2-1|TRBD2
TGTGCCAGTAGTATCGGGCGGGAGAGGGATGAGCAGTTCTTC
CASSIGRERDEQFF
>TRBV6-9|NA|TRBJ2-7|TRBD1
TGTGCCAGCAGTTATACGGGGACAGGGGAGACCTACGAGCAGTACTTC
CASSYTGTGETYEQYF
>TRBV2|many|TRBJ2-5|NA
TGTGCCAGCAGTGGATCGACAGGAGAGGAGACCCAGTACTTC
CASSGSTGEETQYF
>TRBV3-1|NA|TRBJ1-5|TRBD1
TGTGCCAGCAGCCAAGATGACAGGGGAGCTCAGCCCCAGCATTTT
CASSQDDRGAQPQHF
>TRBV7-9|many|TRBJ2-7|NA
TGTGCCAGCAGCTTAGATATTCTCTTACACGAGCAGTACTTC
CASSLDILLHEQYF
>TRBV20-1|many|TRBJ2-7|NA
TGCAGTGCTGGGGGGGCGGGGGCCTACGAGCAGTACTTC
CSAGGAGAYEQYF
>TRBV11-2|NA|TRBJ1-2|TRBD1
TGTGCCAGCAGCTCGACAAGACAGGGGTCCTATGGCTACACCTTC
CASSSTRQGSYGYTF
>TRBV27|many|TRBJ2-1|NA
TGTGCCAGCAGTTTAACGGGGAATGAGCAGTTCTTC
CASSLTGNEQFF
>TRBV12-3/TRBV12-4|few|TRBJ2-2|TRBD1
TGTGCCAGCAGCAACAGGGGGCGTGGGGAGCTGTTTTTT
CASSNRGRGELFF
>TRBV28|many|TRBJ2-3|NA
TGTGCCAGCAGTTTTCGGTCTAGCACAGATACGCAGTATTTT
CASSFRSSTDTQYF
>TRBV20-1|many|TRBJ2-1|TRBD1
TGCAGTGCTCAGGCAGCGACAGGGGAGTTATACAATGAGCAGTTCTTC
CSAQAATGELYNEQFF
>TRBV12-3/TRBV12-4|many|TRBJ1-4|NA
TGTGCCAGCAGTCCAGGGACTGTTGAAAAACTGTTTTTT
CASSPGTVEKLFF
>TRBV24-1|NA|TRBJ2-1|TRBD1
TGTGCCACCAGTGCCCGAGACAGGGGGCGAAATGAGCAGTTCTTC
CATSARDRGRNEQFF
>TRBV24-1|NA|TRBJ2-1|NA
TGTGCCACCAGTGATCGGGCCGGGACAGGGAAAAGCGGGAGTTACAATGAGCAGTTCTTC
CATSDRAGTGKSGSYNEQFF
>TRBV20-1|NA|TRBJ2-5|NA
TGCAGTGCGAGTCAAACAGGTCTCCAAGAGATCCAGTACTTC
CSASQTGLQEIQYF
>TRBV20-1|few|TRBJ1-2|NA
TGCAGTGCTAGAGATATAGGAGGTGGCTACACCTTC
CSARDIGGGYTF
>TRBV5-4|few|TRBJ2-2|TRBD1
TGTGCCATCCAGGGGGCCGGGGAGCTGTTTTTT
CAIQGAGELFF
>TRBV9|many|TRBJ2-3|NA
TGTGCCAGCAGCGTAAGGGTTAGCGGCTCAACTAGCACAGATACGCAGTATTTT
CASSVRVSGSTSTDTQYF
>TRBV27|NA|TRBJ2-7|TRBD1
TGTGCCAGCAGACGAGGGGGCCCGCTCCTCTGGGAGCAGTACTTC
CASRRGGPLLWEQYF
>TRBV28|NA|TRBJ2-6|TRBD1
TGTGCCAGCAGTCCGGACAGGGGTACTGGGGCCAACGTCCTGACTTTC
CASSPDRGTGANVLTF
>TRBV7-9|few|TRBJ1-4|NA
TGTGCCAGCAGCTTAACAGCCCTTAATGAAAAACTGTTTTTT
CASSLTALNEKLFF
>TRBV19|NA|TRBJ1-4|TRBD1
TGTGCCAGTACGGTCCGGGACAGGGGGCTTGAAAAACTGTTTTTT
CASTVRDRGLEKLFF
>TRBV5-1|once|TRBJ2-2|TRBD1
TGCGCCAGCAGCCGGACGGGACAGAAAGCCACCGGGGAGCTGTTTTTT
CASSRTGQKATGELFF
>TRBV18|many|TRBJ1-2|NA
TGTGCCAGCTCACCAGGGACGGGACCCCCGTCAGGCTACACCTTC
CASSPGTGPPSGYTF
>TRBV27|few|TRBJ2-1|TRBD1
TGTGCCAGCAGTTTATACAGGGGCCACTACAATGAGCAGTTCTTC
CASSLYRGHYNEQFF
>TRBV28|many|TRBJ2-1|NA
TGTGCCAGCAGTCCACCTCGCGGGTACAATGAGCAGTTCTTC
CASSPPRGYNEQFF
>TRBV7-2|NA|TRBJ2-3|NA
TGTGCCAGCAGCTTACTAGAGAGCACAGATACGCAGTATTTT
CASSLLESTDTQYF
>TRBV7-2|many|TRBJ1-5|NA
TGTGCCAGCAGCTTATGGGACCCTAATCAGCCCCAGCATTTT
CASSLWDPNQPQHF
>TRBV27|many|TRBJ2-7|NA
TGTGCCAGCAGTTTATCGGAGGCTCGGAGGGGCTACGAGCAGTACTTC
CASSLSEARRGYEQYF
>TRBV27|few|TRBJ2-2|TRBD1
TGTGCCAGCAGTTCAACCGGGACAGGGGTCACCGGGGAGCTGTTTTTT
CASSSTGTGVTGELFF
>TRBV18|many|TRBJ1-2|TRBD1
TGTGCCAGCTCACCAACCTATGGGACAGGGGCTGGCTACACCTTC
CASSPTYGTGAGYTF
>TRBV5-1|many|TRBJ1-6|NA
TGCGCCAGCAGCTTGGCCAGGCCCGCAAGCAGTAATTCACCCCTCCACTTT
CASSLARPASSNSPLHF
>TRBV12-3/TRBV12-4|many|TRBJ1-2|NA
TGTGCCAGCAGTTTTCAGGGTTTATACTATGGCTACACCTTC
CASSFQGLYYGYTF
>TRBV25-1|few|TRBJ2-2|NA
TGTGCCAGCAGTGGAGAGACCCCCTTCACCGGGGAGCTGTTTTTT
CASSGETPFTGELFF